The 25 T cell receptor beta chains below all came from one sample that was sequenced in a study of cytomegalovirus exposure and HLA in healthy donors. The repertoire was sequenced with immunoSEQ multiplex PCR; TCRdb's copy has only in-frame clones and lacks some. The top ten hold around 1.8% of the sample, which has over 85,000 clones, approximately 89% seen once. Sequences were obtained from PBMCs. Receptors were obtained from a woman in her late teens or twenties in good health and CMV-seronegative.

CDR3 DNA sequence: TGTGCCAGCAGCTTAGTACGGGGTGGCTACACCTTC. This sequence encodes CASSLVRGGYTF. The chain carries TRBV7-9 and TRBJ1-2; the D is unclear. The CDR3 runs to 12 residues. V was cut by 1 base and J by 7 bases, with 7 bases left in between. The germline V gene has CDR1 SEHNR and CDR2 FQNEAQ (reference sequence).

The gene calls are TRBV29-1 and TRBJ2-7, with a weak D call TRBD1 (9 bases). V lost 6 bases and J lost 6, with 27 bases in between. Germline CDR1 reads SQVTM; CDR2 reads ANQGSEA. The length of the CDR3 is 16 residues. This CDR3 reads CSVARSGGQGSLEQYF. The CDR3, as DNA: TGCAGCGTCGCCCGGAGCGGGGGACAGGGCTCCCTCGAGCAGTACTTC.

V is TRBV28 and J is TRBJ2-7; 8 bases are a match to TRBD1. After removal of 8 bases from V and 3 bases from J, the junction contained 12 bases not matched to a gene. This CDR3 has 15 amino acids. The germline CDR1 and CDR2 sequences are MDHEN and SYDVKM. As DNA, the CDR3 is TGTGCCAGCCAAAAGTTTAGGGACAGGAGCTACGAGCAGTACTTC. As protein: CASQKFRDRSYEQYF.

The chain is built from TRBV14 and TRBJ1-2; the D gene is possibly TRBD1 (5 bases). CDR1 is SGHDN, CDR2 FVKESK, per germline. The CDR3 covers 13 residues. Between the trimmed V and J ends, which lost 4 bases and 1 base, there was a span of 7 bases. CDR3 region: CASSPGLNYGYTF. The CDR3 DNA follows: TGTGCCAGCAGCCCGGGACTTAACTATGGCTACACCTTC.

This clone was picked up one time. Here the CDR3 DNA reads TGTGCCAGCAGTGCCTCCGGGACTAGCGGGGAAGAGACCCAGTACTTC. It yields the protein CASSASGTSGEETQYF. The chain recombines TRBV6-4 with TRBJ2-5; 13 bases map to TRBD2. This CDR3 spans 16 amino acids. The germline V gene encodes CDR1 MRHNA and CDR2 SNTAGT. V trimming: 4 bases; J trimming: 3 bases; junction bases outside the gene matches: 5.

The rearrangement joins TRBV28 to TRBJ2-5; D remains ambiguous. V lost 3 bases, J lost 7 bases, and 6 bases lay in between. The CDR3 length is 11 residues. Germline CDR1 reads MDHEN; CDR2 reads SYDVKM. The CDR3, as DNA: TGTGCCAGCAGTTTTTCGGGGACCCAGTACTTC. This sequence encodes CASSFSGTQYF.

J is TRBJ1-5 and V is TRBV9; 9 bases fit TRBD1. Germline CDR1 SGDLS, CDR2 YYNGEE. The J segment lost 6 bases and the V segment lost 3 bases, leaving 4 bases of the junction unmatched. There are 14 residues in the CDR3. The CDR3, as DNA: TGTGCCAGCAGCGCCTCGGGACAGGGTCAGCCCCAGCATTTT. It is translated as CASSASGQGQPQHF.

This clone has only one observation. This chain uses TRBV30 with TRBJ1-4; possible D gene TRBD1, 5 bases. The CDR3 is 17 amino acids. Trimming stripped 3 bases from V and 10 bases from J, with 27 bases between. CDR1 is GTSNPN and CDR2 is SVGIG in the germline V gene (reference sequence). The CDR3 nucleotides read TGTGCCTGGAGCGCCACAGGTCTGGGTTCCTCTTCTGGAAAACTGTTTTTT. It specifies CAWSATGLGSSSGKLFF.

This chain uses TRBV2 with TRBJ2-1; TRBD2 matches at 8 bases. With 7 bases clipped from V and 7 bases from J, the junction kept 6 bases outside the gene matches. This CDR3 spans 13 amino acids. CDR1 and CDR2 (germline): SNHLY, FYNNEI. The CDR3 reads CASNPSGGNEQFF. CDR3 nucleotides: TGTGCCAGCAATCCCAGCGGGGGAAATGAGCAGTTCTTC.

The rearrangement joins TRBV29-1 to TRBJ2-1; 9 bases match TRBD2. Per the germline V gene, CDR1 is SQVTM and CDR2 is ANQGSEA. This CDR3 spans 13 amino acids. After removal of 4 bases from V and 5 bases from J, the junction contained 3 bases not matched to a gene. CDR3 region: CSVALAGNNEQFF. In nucleotides, the CDR3 is TGCAGCGTTGCACTAGCGGGTAACAATGAGCAGTTCTTC.

The CDR3 sequence is CSAVDRDEQYF. In DNA form, the CDR3 reads TGCAGTGCTGTTGACCGGGACGAGCAGTACTTC. V gene TRBV20-1 combines with J gene TRBJ2-7; D is undetermined. V lost 5 bases and J lost 5, with 10 bases in between. Germline CDR1 DFQATT, CDR2 SNEGSKA (reference sequence). The CDR3 runs to 11 residues.

V and J are TRBV18 and TRBJ2-3; 10 bases align to TRBD2. Germline loops: CDR1 KGHSH, CDR2 LQKENI. V gave up 4 bases and J gave up 3 bases; unmatched junction bases: 7. The CDR3 totals 16 residues. The CDR3 DNA reads TGTGCCAGCTCACGGCGAAGCGGGAGGGTGACAGATACGCAGTATTTT. Translation gives CASSRRSGRVTDTQYF.

DNA for the CDR3: TGTGCCAGCAGCGTAGAGGCTAGCGCCCAAGAGACCCAGTACTTC. Translating it yields CASSVEASAQETQYF. V and J are TRBV9 and TRBJ2-5, with D possibly matching TRBD2 (6 bases). The CDR3 has 15 amino acids. Trimming removed 0 bases at V and 1 base at J, with 10 bases between. Per the germline V gene, CDR1 is SGDLS and CDR2 is YYNGEE.

The genes are TRBV30 and TRBJ1-1; D unresolved. Trimming removed 1 base from V and 4 bases from J, with 10 bases in between. CDR3 length equals 13 residues. Germline CDR1 GTSNPN, CDR2 SVGIG (reference sequence). The CDR3 DNA follows: TGTGCCTGGAGTGCTGGGCTCGGCACTGAAGCTTTCTTT. As protein: CAWSAGLGTEAFF.

The chain combines TRBV5-1 with TRBJ2-3, with 7 positions matching TRBD2. Germline CDR1 and CDR2: SGHRS and YFSETQ. The V and J ends lost 2 bases and 3 bases, in that order; junction bases with no gene match: 3. This CDR3 comprises 14 residues. CDR3 in amino acids: CASSFGGGTDTQYF. CDR3 bases: TGCGCCAGCAGCTTCGGGGGAGGGACAGATACGCAGTATTTT.

This sequence joins TRBV11-3 and TRBJ2-7, with TRBD2 matching 7 bases. Germline-derived CDR1 and CDR2 are SGHNT and YENEEA. J was trimmed by 2 bases and V by 2 bases; bases with no gene match: 3. CDR3 length: 14 residues. The CDR3 loop is CASSLSGATYEQYF. The DNA for the CDR3 is TGTGCCAGCAGCTTAAGCGGGGCCACCTACGAGCAGTACTTC.

This rearrangement joins TRBV5-1 to TRBJ2-5; the D gene is possibly TRBD2 (5 bases). The germline gives CDR1 SGHRS, CDR2 YFSETQ. This CDR3 comprises 14 residues. V lost 5 bases to trimming and J lost 0 bases, with 11 bases between them. CDR3 coding DNA: TGCGCCAGCAGAGAGGGCCCGTACCAAGAGACCCAGTACTTC. Translation: CASREGPYQETQYF.

The V call is TRBV19, the J call TRBJ2-3; 7 nucleotides align to TRBD1. CDR1 is LNHDA and CDR2 is SQIVND in the germline V gene (reference sequence). The CDR3 runs 15 residues. The J segment lost 6 bases and the V segment lost 5 bases, leaving 11 bases of the junction unmatched. CDR3 DNA sequence: TGTGCCAGTAGTCGGACAGGACCCTTAGGGGATACGCAGTATTTT. Translated: CASSRTGPLGDTQYF.

This rearrangement joins TRBV6-6 to TRBJ2-1, with TRBD1 as a possible D gene (5 bases). Per the germline V gene, CDR1 is MNHNY and CDR2 is SVGAGI (reference sequence). Trimming left V 4 bases short and J 10 bases short, with 11 bases between. The CDR3 is 12 amino acids. As DNA, the CDR3 is TGTGCCAGCAGTTTCCGACAGAGGGAGCAGTTCTTC. Its protein is CASSFRQREQFF.

The chain employs TRBV27 and TRBJ1-4; weak D call: TRBD1 (5 bases). The CDR3 runs to 15 residues. Germline assignment: CDR1 MNHEY and CDR2 SMNVEV (reference sequence). With 6 bases removed from V and 3 bases from J, the gap between germline ends came to 14 bases. The CDR3 region has the DNA TGTGCCAGCAGGCCAGCAGGGCGTGCTAATGAAAAACTGTTTTTT. Its protein product is CASRPAGRANEKLFF.

The rearrangement joins TRBV19 to TRBJ1-1; tentatively, D is TRBD1 (5 bases). Germline CDR1 and CDR2: LNHDA and SQIVND (reference sequence). This CDR3 is built from 14 residues. The germline V and J ends were trimmed by 5 bases and 1 base, with 11 bases remaining between them. CDR3 DNA: TGTGCCAGTAGTCCAGGGAGGGCGAACACTGAAGCTTTCTTT. Its protein product is CASSPGRANTEAFF.

This chain links TRBV5-1 with TRBJ2-7, with D tentatively TRBD1 (7 bases). CDR3 length equals 14 residues. Germline V gene data show CDR1 as SGHRS and CDR2 as YFSETQ. V was shortened by 4 bases and J by 0 bases, with 11 bases between the two germline ends. CDR3: CASSIQGGSYEQYF. CDR3 in DNA: TGCGCCAGCAGCATCCAGGGGGGCTCCTACGAGCAGTACTTC.

The chain recombines TRBV4-3 with TRBJ2-2; D gene ambiguous. Trimming removed 0 bases at V and 6 bases at J, with 8 bases between. The CDR3 has 14 amino acids. Germline-derived CDR1 and CDR2 are LGHNA and YSLEER. CDR3 bases: TGCGCCAGCAGCCAAGAGAGAGGAGCCGGGGAGCTGTTTTTT. It translates to CASSQERGAGELFF.

This chain uses TRBV10-1 with TRBJ2-7; D is perhaps TRBD1 (5 bases). Germline lookup yields CDR1 WNHNN and CDR2 SYGVQD (reference sequence). The V and J ends lost 8 bases and 0 bases respectively, with 11 bases between them. CDR3 length: 13 amino acids. The CDR3 DNA is TGCGCCAGCGCGGCAGGGAACTCCTACGAGCAGTACTTC. Protein sequence: CASAAGNSYEQYF.

V and J are TRBV10-1 and TRBJ2-7; 7 bases are shared with TRBD1. This CDR3 comprises 12 residues. V was pared by 11 bases and J by 2 bases, with 6 bases of the junction left unmatched. CDR1 and CDR2 (germline): WNHNN, SYGVQD (reference sequence). The CDR3 DNA reads as TGCGCCGTAGACAGGGCGGCCTACGAGCAGTACTTC. It is translated as CAVDRAAYEQYF.